The clone carrying this T cell receptor (beta chain) was seen only a few times. An end of the junction differs from the germline gene, which may be a read error. The CDR3 sequence is 16 residues long. The V gene's germline CDR1 is GTSNPN and CDR2 SVGIG (reference sequence). This entry belongs to a study of tumor and adjacent non-tumor tissue in lung cancer. Study overall: The patients, some ten men and 5 or 6 women, were 31 to 76 with stage I to III disease.

No cell sorting was done before RNA was extracted from the tissue. The library came from three nested PCR rounds adapted from ARM-PCR protocols. Each CDR3 protein is one row after TCRdb ran MiXCR on the multiplex PCR reads. The table includes approximately 100,000 distinct CDR3 sequences, more than 60% detected once. The rearrangement uses TRBV30 and TRBJ1-2, with 8 bases fitting TRBD1. The TCR was taken from a woman aged 60-70 years with non-small cell lung cancer. The sequenced sample consisted of lung tumor tissue. The CDR3 loop reads CAWSRFLGQGNFGYTF. The CDR3 bases are TGTGCCTGGAGCCGATTCCTCGGACAGGGTAACTTTGGCTACACCTTC.